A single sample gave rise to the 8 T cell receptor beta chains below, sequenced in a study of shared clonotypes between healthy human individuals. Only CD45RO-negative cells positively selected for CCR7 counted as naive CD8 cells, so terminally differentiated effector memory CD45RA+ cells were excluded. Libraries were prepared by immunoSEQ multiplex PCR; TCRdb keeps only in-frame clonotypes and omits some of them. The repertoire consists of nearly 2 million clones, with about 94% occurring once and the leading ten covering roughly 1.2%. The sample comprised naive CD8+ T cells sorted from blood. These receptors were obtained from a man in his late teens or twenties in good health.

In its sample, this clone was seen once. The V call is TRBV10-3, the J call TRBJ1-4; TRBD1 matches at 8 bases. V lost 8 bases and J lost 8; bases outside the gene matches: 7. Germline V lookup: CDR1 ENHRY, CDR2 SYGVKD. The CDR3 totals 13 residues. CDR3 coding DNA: TGTGCCATCGCCGGGACAGGAAACGAAAAACTGTTTTTT. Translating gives CAIAGTGNEKLFF.

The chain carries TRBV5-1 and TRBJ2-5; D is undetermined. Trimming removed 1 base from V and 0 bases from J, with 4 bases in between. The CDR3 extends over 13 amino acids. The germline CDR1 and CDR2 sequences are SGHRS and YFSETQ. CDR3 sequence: CASSLTDQETQYF. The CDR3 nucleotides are TGCGCCAGCAGCTTGACAGACCAAGAGACCCAGTACTTC.

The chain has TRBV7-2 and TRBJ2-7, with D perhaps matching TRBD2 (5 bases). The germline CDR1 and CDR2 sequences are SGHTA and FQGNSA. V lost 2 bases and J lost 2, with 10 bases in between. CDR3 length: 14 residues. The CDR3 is CASSLFGETYEQYF. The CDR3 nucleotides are TGTGCCAGCAGCTTATTCGGGGAGACCTACGAGCAGTACTTC.

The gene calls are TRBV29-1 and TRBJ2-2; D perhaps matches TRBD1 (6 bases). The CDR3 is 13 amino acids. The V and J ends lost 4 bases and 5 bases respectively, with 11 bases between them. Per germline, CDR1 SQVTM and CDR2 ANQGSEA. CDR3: CSVVTGKTGELFF. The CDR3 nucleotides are TGCAGCGTTGTTACAGGGAAAACCGGGGAGCTGTTTTTT.

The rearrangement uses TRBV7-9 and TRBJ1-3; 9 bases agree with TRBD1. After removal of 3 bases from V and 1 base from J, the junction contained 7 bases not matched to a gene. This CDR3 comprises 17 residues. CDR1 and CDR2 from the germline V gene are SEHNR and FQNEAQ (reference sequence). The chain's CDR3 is CASSFLTGGASGNTIYF. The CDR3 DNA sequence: TGTGCCAGCAGCTTCCTCACAGGGGGCGCGTCTGGAAACACCATATATTTT.

The CDR3 protein is CASSQAGPSGNIQYF. The CDR3 nucleotides read TGCGCCAGCAGCCAAGCGGGCCCCAGTGGAAACATTCAGTACTTC. V gene TRBV4-1 combines with J gene TRBJ2-4; D gene uncertain. Deletions cut 1 base from V and 6 bases from J, with 13 bases between. This CDR3 is built from 15 residues. The germline V gene encodes CDR1 MGHRA and CDR2 YSYEKL.

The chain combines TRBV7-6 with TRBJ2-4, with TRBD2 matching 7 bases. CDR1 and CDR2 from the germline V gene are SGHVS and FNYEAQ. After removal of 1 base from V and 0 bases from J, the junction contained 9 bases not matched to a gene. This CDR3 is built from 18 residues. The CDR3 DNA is TGTGCCAGCAGCTTAGGACCTCAGCGGGGAACAGCCAAAAACATTCAGTACTTC. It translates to CASSLGPQRGTAKNIQYF.

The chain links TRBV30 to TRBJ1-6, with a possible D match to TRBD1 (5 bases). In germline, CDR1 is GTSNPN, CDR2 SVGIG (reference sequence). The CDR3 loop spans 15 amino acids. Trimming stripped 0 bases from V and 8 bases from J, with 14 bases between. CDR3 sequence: CAWSVQVAAYSPLHF. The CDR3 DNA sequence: TGTGCCTGGAGTGTACAGGTGGCAGCTTATTCACCCCTCCACTTT.